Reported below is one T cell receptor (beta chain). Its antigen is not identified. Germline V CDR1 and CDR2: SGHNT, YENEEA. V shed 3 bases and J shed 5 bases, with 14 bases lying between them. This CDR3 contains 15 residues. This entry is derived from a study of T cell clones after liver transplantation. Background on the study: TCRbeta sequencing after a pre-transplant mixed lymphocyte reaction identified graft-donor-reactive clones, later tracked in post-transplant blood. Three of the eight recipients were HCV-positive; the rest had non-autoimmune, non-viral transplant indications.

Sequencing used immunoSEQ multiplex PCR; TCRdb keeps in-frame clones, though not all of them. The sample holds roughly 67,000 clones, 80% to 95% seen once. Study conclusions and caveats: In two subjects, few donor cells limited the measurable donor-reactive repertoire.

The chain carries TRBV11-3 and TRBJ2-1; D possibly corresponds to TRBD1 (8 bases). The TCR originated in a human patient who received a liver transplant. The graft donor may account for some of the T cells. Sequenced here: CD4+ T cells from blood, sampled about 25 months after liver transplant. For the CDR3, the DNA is TGTGCCAGCAGCTTTCAACAGGGGGGGAACAATGAGCAGTTCTTC. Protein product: CASSFQQGGNNEQFF.